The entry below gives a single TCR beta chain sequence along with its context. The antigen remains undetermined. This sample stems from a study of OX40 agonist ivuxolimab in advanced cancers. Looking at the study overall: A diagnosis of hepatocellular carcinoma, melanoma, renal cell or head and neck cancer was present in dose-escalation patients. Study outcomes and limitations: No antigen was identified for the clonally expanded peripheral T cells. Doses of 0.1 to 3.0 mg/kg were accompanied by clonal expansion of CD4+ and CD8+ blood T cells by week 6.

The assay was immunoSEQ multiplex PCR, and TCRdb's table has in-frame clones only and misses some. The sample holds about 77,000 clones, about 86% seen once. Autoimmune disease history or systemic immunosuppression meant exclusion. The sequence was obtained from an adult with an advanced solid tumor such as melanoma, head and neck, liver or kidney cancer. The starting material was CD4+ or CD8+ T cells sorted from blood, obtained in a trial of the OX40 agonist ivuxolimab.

This chain's CDR3 is CASSLGGDVGDTQYF. In DNA, the CDR3 is TGTGCCAGTTCCTTGGGCGGGGACGTTGGTGATACGCAGTATTTT. The chain combines TRBV19 with TRBJ2-3; maybe TRBD2 (6 bases). Germline V lookup: CDR1 LNHDA, CDR2 SQIVND (reference sequence). V lost 8 bases and J 6 bases, leaving 21 bases between the germline ends. The CDR3 contains 15 residues. Looking up the rest from reference TRBV19 and TRBJ2-3 gives the full variable domain: DGGITQSPKYLFRKEGQNVTLSCEQNLNHDAMYWYRQDPGQGLRLIYYSQIVNDFQKGDIAEGYSVSREKKESFPLTVTSAQKNPTAFYLCASSLGGDVGDTQYFGPGTRLTVL.